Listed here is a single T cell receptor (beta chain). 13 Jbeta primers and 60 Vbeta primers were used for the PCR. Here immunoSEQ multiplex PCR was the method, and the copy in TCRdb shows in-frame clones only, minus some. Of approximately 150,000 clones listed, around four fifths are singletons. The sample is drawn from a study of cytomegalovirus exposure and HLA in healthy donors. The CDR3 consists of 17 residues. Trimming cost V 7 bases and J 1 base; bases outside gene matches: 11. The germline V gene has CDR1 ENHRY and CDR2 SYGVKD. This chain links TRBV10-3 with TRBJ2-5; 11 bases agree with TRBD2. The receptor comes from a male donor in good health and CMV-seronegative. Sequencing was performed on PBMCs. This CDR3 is CAIKGSSGLAVQETQYF. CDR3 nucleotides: TGTGCCATCAAGGGATCTTCGGGACTAGCGGTCCAAGAGACCCAGTACTTC.